This TCR beta chain comes out of a study of CD8+ T cells in alopecia areata. Background on the study: Each day, treated patients took oral tofacitinib twice, at 5 to 10 mg per dose.

Extraction and reverse transcription of RNA yielded cDNA as the sequencing template. Generated by immunoSEQ multiplex PCR, the TCRdb table keeps only in-frame clones and is missing some. The top ten hold approximately 0.44% of the sample, which has under 250,000 clones, about three fifths seen once. Per germline, CDR1 LNHDA and CDR2 SQIVND (reference sequence). The length of the CDR3 is 18 residues. The V end lost 0 bases, the J end lost 6 bases, and 21 bases lay between the germline ends. The TCR comes from a human donor with alopecia areata. The chain carries TRBV19 and TRBJ1-5; the D is unclear. The source material was CD4+ T cells sorted from blood, sampled at week 0. Written as DNA, the CDR3 is TGTGCCAGTAGTATAGACCGCTGGCTGGGTCCGCGGAGTCAGCCCCAGCATTTT. Its protein is CASSIDRWLGPRSQPQHF.